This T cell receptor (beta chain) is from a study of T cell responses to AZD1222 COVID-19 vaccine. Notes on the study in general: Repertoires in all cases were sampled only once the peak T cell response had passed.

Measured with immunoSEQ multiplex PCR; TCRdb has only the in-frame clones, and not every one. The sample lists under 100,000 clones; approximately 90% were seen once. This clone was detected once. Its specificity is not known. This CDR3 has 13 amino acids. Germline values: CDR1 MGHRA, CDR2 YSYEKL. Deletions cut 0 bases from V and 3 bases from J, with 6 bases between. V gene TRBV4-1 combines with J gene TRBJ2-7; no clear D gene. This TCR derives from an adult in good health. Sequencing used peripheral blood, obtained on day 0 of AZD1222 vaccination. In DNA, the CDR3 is TGCGCCAGCAGCCAAGAAGGGTTCTACGAGCAGTACTTC. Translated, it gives CASSQEGFYEQYF.